The TCR beta chain described here comes from a study of blood T cell repertoires in COVID-19 (TCRdb year 2020). Describing the broader study: The collaborator samples originated in the United States, Italy and Spain and spanned the acute and convalescent phases of COVID-19. The prospective study material was composed of cDNA or gDNA derived from T cells, B-cell-depleted T cells, or PBMCs. Deeply sampled blood TCRbeta repertoires from subjects exposed to, actively infected with, or recovered from COVID-19 were included in the dataset. The repertoires were released in a freely available public database meant as a resource for research on the immune response to SARS-CoV-2. The samples were drawn from two sources: the first 160 participants of the ongoing ImmuneRACE study, and 1,000 to 1,500 subjects contributed by 6 global collaborators. Nearly every sample came with metadata listing a de-identified subject ID, COVID-19 status, age in years and sex. Where HLA class I and class II types were available, the types were taken from metadata supplied by the sample provider, not from assay-based typing. Study-wide findings and limitations: The amount of clinical and demographic metadata varied by source and participant and was provided uncurated.

Comments on this clone: There is no known antigen for this receptor. No quality values exist for individual bases; no much larger clone is one base distant.

The collaborating institutions used their own protocols to collect whole blood in K2EDTA tubes. Collaborator samples were shipped for TCRbeta analysis as frozen whole blood, isolated PBMCs, or DNA extracted from either sample type. TCRbeta CDR3 regions were amplified from genomic DNA by means of the immunoSEQ Assay, a bias-controlled multiplex PCR. The published analysis was carried out like this. Nucleated cell counts per sample were estimated from amplification of reference gene primers within the assay. Sequence reads were collapsed and filtered to measure the absolute abundance of every unique TCRbeta CDR3 rearrangement. Productive Simpson clonality was computed per sample as the square root of Simpson's diversity index over productive rearrangements. TCRdb's version of the immuneACCESS table is confined to in-frame rearrangements and falls short of the full clone set. An unresolved V gene accounts for under half of the shortfall where checked; the remainder is of unknown origin. V, J and clone size were drawn from that table, and D and trimming were deduced from the DNA. This sample holds 140,000 to 150,000 clones; 85% were observed only once. The top ten clones comprise about 3.2% of the sample.

Sequencing used peripheral blood. The clonotype originates from a woman aged 40 to 49 with active or convalescent COVID-19.

The CDR3: CASAQPEVRGQPQHF. The DNA sequence follows: TGTGCCAGTGCCCAACCTGAGGTGCGGGGGCAGCCCCAGCATTTT. The chain is encoded by TRBV19 joined to TRBJ1-5, and TRBD1 may be the D gene, going by 5 matching bases. Taken from cysteine to phenylalanine, the CDR3 has 15 residues. Only the CDR3 DNA is retained, 45 bases long and in frame from the first base. At the junction V is shortened by 8 bases and J by 7 bases, with 21 bases in between. As encoded in the germline V gene (reference sequence), CDR1 is LNHDA while CDR2 is SQIVND.